One sample yielded the 13 T cell receptor beta chains listed below, sequenced in a study of cytomegalovirus exposure and HLA in healthy donors. Primers included in the PCR were 60 Vbeta and 13 Jbeta primers. Some clones are missing from TCRdb's copy, which holds only in-frame ones; the method was immunoSEQ multiplex PCR. The table lists about 180,000 clones, roughly 79% of them singletons. The sample was PBMCs. The receptors originated from a male donor in good health and CMV-seronegative.

As concerns this clone: The same CDR3 arises from other DNA sequences in this sample as well. The J gene is TRBJ2-7, the V gene TRBV5-1; 11 nucleotides align to TRBD2. The CDR3 runs 14 residues. V gave up 4 bases and J gave up 2 bases; unmatched junction bases: 2. Germline V gene sequence: CDR1 SGHRS, CDR2 YFSETQ. DNA for the CDR3: TGCGCCAGCAGCCCGGGACTAGCGGCCTACGAGCAGTACTTC. Encoded protein: CASSPGLAAYEQYF.

The chain joins TRBV11-2 to TRBJ2-7; the match to TRBD1 covers 8 bases. The germline gives CDR1 SGHAT, CDR2 FQNNGV. The V segment lost 0 bases and the J segment 5 bases; nucleotides outside the gene matches: 3. The CDR3 runs 14 residues. The CDR3 sequence: CASSLEWTGNEQYF. In DNA form, the CDR3 reads TGTGCCAGCAGCTTAGAATGGACAGGGAACGAGCAGTACTTC.

The rearrangement joins TRBV19 to TRBJ2-3; D not resolved. The CDR3 spans 13 residues. Germline-derived CDR1 and CDR2 are LNHDA and SQIVND (reference sequence). Trimming shortened V by 5 bases and J by 4 bases, and 10 bases separated the two germline ends. In DNA, the CDR3 is TGTGCCAGTAGTCCTACTGTGGCAGATACGCAGTATTTT. Amino acid sequence: CASSPTVADTQYF.

The J gene is TRBJ1-1, the V gene TRBV28; tentative D call: TRBD1 (6 bases). Trimming removed 9 bases at V and 2 bases at J, with 13 bases between. Per germline, CDR1 MDHEN and CDR2 SYDVKM. The CDR3 sequence is 13 residues long. Here the CDR3 DNA reads TGTGCCAGTAGTCCGGGACAAAACACTGAAGCTTTCTTT. This translates into CASSPGQNTEAFF.

This chain connects TRBV7-9 to TRBJ1-5; 7 bases are shared with TRBD1. CDR1 and CDR2 from the germline V gene are SEHNR and FQNEAQ (reference sequence). The CDR3 contains 14 residues. The V segment lost 8 bases and the J segment 7 bases; nucleotides outside the gene matches: 11. The chain's CDR3 is CASGALDRAQPQHF. CDR3 DNA sequence: TGTGCCAGCGGCGCATTAGACAGGGCCCAGCCCCAGCATTTT.

The chain joins TRBV7-9 to TRBJ1-3, with D maybe TRBD1 (5 bases). The germline V gene has CDR1 SEHNR and CDR2 FQNEAQ (reference sequence). Trimming pared 7 bases from V and 4 bases from J, leaving 23 bases between. The CDR3 has 17 residues. For the CDR3, the DNA is TGTGCCAGCATGGGTAATTCGATGGGGCCATACGGAAACACCATATATTTT. Translating it yields CASMGNSMGPYGNTIYF.

The chain combines TRBV1 with TRBJ2-1; TRBD2 was called by the table and not checked on the DNA. TRBV1 is tagged as a pseudogene. This CDR3 comprises 21 residues. The CDR3 spells CTSSQDWTSGSPKPSYNEQFF. In nucleotides, the CDR3 is TGCACCAGCAGCCAAGATTGGACTAGCGGGTCGCCAAAACCGTCCTACAATGAGCAGTTCTTC.

This clone showed up just a few times. This chain connects TRBV9 to TRBJ1-6; 7 bases map to TRBD1. This CDR3 region has 15 residues. CDR1 and CDR2 from the germline V gene are SGDLS and YYNGEE. V shed 3 bases, J shed 10 bases, and the junction held 10 bases outside the gene matches. CDR3 sequence: CASSGKGALGSPLHF. The CDR3 nucleotides are TGTGCCAGCAGCGGAAAGGGGGCGCTCGGGTCACCCCTCCACTTT.

This clone came up a few times. The DNA of the CDR3 is TGTGCCAGCAGCTTGGACAGGGGTCTCAATCAGCCCCAGCATTTT. Encoded protein: CASSLDRGLNQPQHF. The rearrangement joins TRBV6-1 to TRBJ1-5; 9 nucleotides align to TRBD1. After removal of 6 bases from V and 3 bases from J, the junction contained 6 bases not matched to a gene. This CDR3 spans 15 amino acids. Per the germline V gene, CDR1 is MNHNS and CDR2 is SASEGT.

This clone has just a few counts. This chain uses TRBV6-6 with TRBJ2-1, with no clear D. V was shortened by 4 bases and J by 8 bases, with 21 bases between the two germline ends. The CDR3 spans 16 residues. In germline, CDR1 is MNHNY, CDR2 SVGAGI (reference sequence). The CDR3 loop reads CASSFPKQRPGYEQFF. The CDR3 nucleotides are TGTGCCAGCAGTTTCCCAAAGCAACGACCCGGGTATGAGCAGTTCTTC.

This clone showed up just a few times. The chain carries TRBV4-3 and TRBJ1-2; D remains ambiguous. V gave up 0 bases and J gave up 1 base, with 12 bases separating them. The CDR3 totals 16 residues. CDR1 and CDR2 from the germline V gene are LGHNA and YSLEER. This chain's CDR3 is CASSQEAGNGNYGYTF. Written as DNA, the CDR3 is TGCGCCAGCAGCCAAGAAGCGGGGAATGGTAACTATGGCTACACCTTC.

The chain recombines TRBV7-9 with TRBJ2-1; 7 bases align to TRBD2. Germline CDR1 and CDR2: SEHNR and FQNEAQ (reference sequence). The V gene end was trimmed by 3 bases and the J gene end by 5 bases; junction bases not matched to a gene: 7. This CDR3 is 15 amino acids long. CDR3 region: CASSFPAGVHNEQFF. CDR3 DNA: TGTGCCAGCAGCTTTCCTGCGGGAGTGCACAATGAGCAGTTCTTC.

J is TRBJ2-3 and V is TRBV11-2; D remains unclear. Germline V gives CDR1 SGHAT, CDR2 FQNNGV. The CDR3 loop spans 16 amino acids. Between the trimmed V and J ends, which lost 5 bases and 2 bases, there was a span of 17 bases. The DNA of the CDR3 is TGTGCCAGCAGCCCGGGTCCCGACTGGTTCACAGATACGCAGTATTTT. It codes for CASSPGPDWFTDTQYF.